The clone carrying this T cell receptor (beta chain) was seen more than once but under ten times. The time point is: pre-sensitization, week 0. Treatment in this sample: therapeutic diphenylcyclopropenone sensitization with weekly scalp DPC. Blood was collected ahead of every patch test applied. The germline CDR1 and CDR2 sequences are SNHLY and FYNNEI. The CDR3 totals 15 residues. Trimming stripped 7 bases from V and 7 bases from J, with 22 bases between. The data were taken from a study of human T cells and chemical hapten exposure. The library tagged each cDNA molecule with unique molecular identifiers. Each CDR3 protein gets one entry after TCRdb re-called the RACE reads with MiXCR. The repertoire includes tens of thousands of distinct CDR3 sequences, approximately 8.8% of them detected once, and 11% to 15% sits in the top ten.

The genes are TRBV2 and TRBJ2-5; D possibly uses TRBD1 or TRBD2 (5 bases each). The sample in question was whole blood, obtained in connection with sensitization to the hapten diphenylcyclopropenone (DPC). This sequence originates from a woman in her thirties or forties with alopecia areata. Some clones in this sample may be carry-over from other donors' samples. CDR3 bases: TGTGCCAGCATCCACGGGGCAGGCCGGCTTTGGACCCAGTACTTC. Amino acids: CASIHGAGRLWTQYF.